The 29 T cell receptor beta chains below all came from one sample that was sequenced in a study of beta chain features in type 1 diabetes. Whole-study findings and limits: All four CD4+ subsets from Type 1 diabetes patients carried moderately but significantly shorter TCRB CDR3s.

Antigens of these TCRs are unknown. The study reverse transcribed the entire isolated RNA, so it sequenced expressed TCRB transcripts. The protocol was immunoSEQ multiplex PCR, while the TCRdb copy is restricted to in-frame clones and leaves out a portion. The data contain 100,000 to 150,000 clones, roughly a sixth of them singletons. Sequenced input: central memory CD4+ T cells from blood. These receptor sequences come from a man between 18 and 29 years old with type 1 diabetes.

The sample holds a few counts of this clone. This chain joins TRBV5-4 and TRBJ2-5, with unresolved D. Germline V gene lookup returns CDR1 SGHNT and CDR2 YYREEE (reference sequence). V was trimmed by 2 bases and J by 7 bases, leaving 15 bases between them. The CDR3 spans 14 residues. CDR3 in amino acids: CASSLRSDGVTQYF. The DNA for the CDR3 is TGTGCCAGCAGCTTAAGATCGGATGGAGTGACCCAGTACTTC.

The rearrangement uses TRBV5-1 and TRBJ2-3; 9 positions agree with TRBD2. The germline CDR1 and CDR2 sequences are SGHRS and YFSETQ. The CDR3 loop spans 15 amino acids. Trimming took 4 bases from V and 5 from J; bases not matched to a gene: 8. CDR3 loop: CASSLGLAYGDTQYF. The CDR3 nucleotides read TGCGCCAGCAGCCTCGGACTAGCGTATGGAGATACGCAGTATTTT.

This chain connects TRBV30 to TRBJ1-3, with D unresolved. This CDR3 is 14 amino acids long. Trimming pared 3 bases from V and 0 bases from J, leaving 9 bases between. The germline CDR1 and CDR2 sequences are GTSNPN and SVGIG (reference sequence). DNA of the CDR3: TGTGCCTGGAGCCTCTCATTCTCTGGAAACACCATATATTTT. Its translation is CAWSLSFSGNTIYF. The full variable domain, its missing parts supplied by reference TRBV30 and TRBJ1-3, is SQTIHQWPATLVQPVGSPLSLECTVEGTSNPNLYWYRQAAGRGLQLLFYSVGIGQISSEVPQNLSASRPQDRQFILSSKKLLLSDSGFYLCAWSLSFSGNTIYFGEGSWLTVV.

This chain connects TRBV7-2 to TRBJ1-2; D ambiguous. Trimming took off 2 bases at V and 6 bases at J, with 10 bases between the two ends. The germline CDR1 and CDR2 sequences are SGHTA and FQGNSA. The CDR3 is 13 amino acids. The CDR3 loop is CASSLSLGNGYTF. In DNA form, the CDR3 reads TGTGCCAGCAGCTTAAGTTTAGGGAATGGCTACACCTTC.

The table lists this clone with a few counts. The V and J genes are TRBV5-1 and TRBJ2-5, with 12 nucleotides matching TRBD2. Per the germline V gene, CDR1 is SGHRS and CDR2 is YFSETQ. V dropped 4 bases and J dropped 2; count of bases not matched to a gene: 3. This CDR3 contains 15 residues. The chain's CDR3 is CASSIGLAGQETQYF. Written as DNA, the CDR3 is TGCGCCAGCAGCATAGGACTAGCGGGGCAAGAGACCCAGTACTTC.

This chain joins TRBV6-6 and TRBJ2-7; D unresolved. The CDR3 runs 11 residues. V lost 4 bases and J lost 12, with 13 bases in between. The germline V gene encodes CDR1 MNHNY and CDR2 SVGAGI (reference sequence). CDR3 sequence: CASSLGPARYF. CDR3 nucleotides: TGTGCCAGCAGTTTAGGGCCGGCGAGGTACTTC.

This clone has more than one count but fewer than ten. This chain connects TRBV5-1 to TRBJ2-3, with 9 positions matching TRBD2. J gave up 5 bases and V 2 bases, and 15 bases lay outside the gene matches. Looked up from germline, CDR1 is SGHRS and CDR2 is YFSETQ. The CDR3 extends over 18 amino acids. The CDR3 DNA follows: TGCGCCAGCAGCTTCCCTCGGGGAGCGGGGGGCCTAGGAGATACGCAGTATTTT. This codes for CASSFPRGAGGLGDTQYF.

This clone was seen a handful of times. V usage is TRBV2 and J usage is TRBJ2-3, with TRBD2 matching over 12 bases. The germline gives CDR1 SNHLY, CDR2 FYNNEI. This CDR3 comprises 14 residues. The V gene end was trimmed by 8 bases and the J gene end by 7 bases; junction bases not matched to a gene: 7. The CDR3 DNA is TGTGCCAGCCCCGGGACTAGCGGGCCTTATACGCAGTATTTT. This encodes CASPGTSGPYTQYF.

The J gene is TRBJ2-3, the V gene TRBV7-3, with no clear D. Germline V gene data show CDR1 as SGHTA and CDR2 as FQGTGA. Trimming removed 4 bases from V and 2 bases from J, with 4 bases in between. The CDR3 has 12 residues. DNA of the CDR3: TGTGCCAGCAGCTCCAACACAGATACGCAGTATTTT. As protein: CASSSNTDTQYF. The whole variable domain, filled in from reference TRBV7-3 and TRBJ2-3, reads GAGVSQTPSNKVTEKGKYVELRCDPISGHTALYWYRQSLGQGPEFLIYFQGTGAADDSGLPNDRFFAVRPEGSVSTLKIQRTERGDSAVYLCASSSNTDTQYFGPGTRLTVL.

This clone showed up just a few times. DNA for the CDR3: TGTGCCAGCAGAGGCGCGGGACAGGGGACAGATACGCAGTATTTT. Amino acids: CASRGAGQGTDTQYF. This chain joins TRBV11-2 and TRBJ2-3; 10 bases align to TRBD1. With 6 bases clipped from V and 3 bases from J, the junction kept 6 bases outside the gene matches. The CDR3 covers 15 residues. Germline assignment: CDR1 SGHAT and CDR2 FQNNGV.

The CDR3 loop reads CSARDYNEQFF. The CDR3, as DNA: TGCAGTGCTAGGGACTACAATGAGCAGTTCTTC. The rearrangement links TRBV20-1 to TRBJ2-1; D is ambiguous. CDR1 is DFQATT, CDR2 SNEGSKA, per germline (reference sequence). This CDR3 is 11 amino acids long. Between the trimmed V and J ends, which lost 3 bases and 3 bases, there was a span of 3 bases.

The sample holds a few counts of this clone. This sequence joins TRBV11-2 and TRBJ2-1; 8 positions agree with TRBD1. V lost 1 base to trimming and J lost 5 bases; unmatched junction nucleotides: 4. The CDR3 has 15 amino acids. CDR1 and CDR2 from the germline V gene are SGHAT and FQNNGV. The CDR3 bases are TGTGCCAGCAGCTTAGGTTGGACAGGGAACAATGAGCAGTTCTTC. It translates to CASSLGWTGNNEQFF.

This chain joins TRBV30 and TRBJ2-5; TRBD1 matches 7 bases. The J call is doubtful: the DNA matches TRBJ2-7 better. Germline values: CDR1 GTSNPN, CDR2 SVGIG (reference sequence). There are 15 residues in the CDR3. This CDR3 reads CAWSRTGQFSYEQYF. CDR3 DNA sequence: TGTGCCTGGAGTCGGACAGGTCAATTTTCCTACGAGCAGTACTTC.

The CDR3 sequence: CAWSPIRGEFSNYGYTF. In nucleotides, the CDR3 is TGTGCCTGGAGTCCCATTCGAGGGGAGTTTTCGAACTATGGCTACACCTTC. The chain couples TRBV30 to TRBJ1-2; the D gene is possibly TRBD1 (5 bases). The germline V gene has CDR1 GTSNPN and CDR2 SVGIG (reference sequence). Trimming removed 2 bases from V and 2 bases from J, with 21 bases in between. This CDR3 region has 17 residues.

This clone was observed at least ten times. The chain uses TRBV7-9 and TRBJ2-7; D is ambiguous. Trimming left V 5 bases short and J 1 base short, with 3 bases between. CDR1 is SEHNR and CDR2 is FQNEAQ in the germline V gene (reference sequence). This CDR3 spans 11 amino acids. CDR3 loop: CASSESYEQYF. In nucleotides, the CDR3 is TGTGCCAGCAGCGAATCCTACGAGCAGTACTTC.

A few counts support this clone. V is TRBV5-1 and J is TRBJ2-5; a possible D gene is TRBD2 (6 bases). CDR3 length equals 13 residues. Germline CDR1 SGHRS, CDR2 YFSETQ. Trimming took 5 bases from V and 7 from J, leaving 15 bases between them. This chain's CDR3 is CASSRRGDGTQYF. The CDR3 coding sequence is TGCGCCAGCAGTCGGAGGGGTGATGGGACCCAGTACTTC.

This clone was seen only a few times. The chain carries TRBV5-4 and TRBJ1-4; a possible D gene is TRBD1 (5 bases). Germline V gene sequence: CDR1 SGHNT, CDR2 YYREEE (reference sequence). V was shortened by 4 bases and J by 0 bases, with 13 bases between the two germline ends. There are 16 residues in the CDR3. DNA for the CDR3: TGTGCCAGCAGCCCGGGGACGGACCCAACTAATGAAAAACTGTTTTTT. It is translated as CASSPGTDPTNEKLFF.

This sequence joins TRBV4-2 and TRBJ2-3; possibly TRBD2 for D (5 bases). V was clipped by 1 base and J by 6 bases, with 14 bases between them. The germline CDR1 and CDR2 sequences are LGHNA and YNFKEQ. The CDR3 contains 15 residues. The CDR3 region has the DNA TGTGCCAGCAGCCAAGGGCGGAGGTCGGAGGATACGCAGTATTTT. This encodes CASSQGRRSEDTQYF.

This clone was seen a handful of times. The V and J genes are TRBV6-1 and TRBJ1-2; 8 nucleotides match TRBD1. Per germline, CDR1 MNHNS and CDR2 SASEGT. This CDR3 comprises 15 residues. The J segment lost 4 bases and the V segment lost 5 bases, leaving 9 bases of the junction unmatched. The CDR3 loop reads CASSTQDRDVYGYTF. The CDR3 DNA sequence: TGTGCCAGCAGTACTCAGGACAGGGACGTCTATGGCTACACCTTC.

The chain couples TRBV6-5 to TRBJ2-1, with D unclear. Trimming pared 4 bases from V and 5 bases from J, leaving 6 bases between. Looked up from germline, CDR1 is MNHEY and CDR2 is SVGAGI. The CDR3 is made up of 12 amino acids. The CDR3 loop is CASSSANNEQFF. CDR3 coding DNA: TGTGCCAGCAGTTCTGCGAACAATGAGCAGTTCTTC.

The table lists this clone with a few counts. The chain carries TRBV20-1 and TRBJ2-5; D call uncertain. V dropped 3 bases and J dropped 4 bases, with 6 bases sitting between them. Germline CDR1 is DFQATT and CDR2 is SNEGSKA (reference sequence). The CDR3 length is 11 residues. The CDR3: CSASGSETQYF. The DNA for the CDR3 is TGCAGTGCTAGTGGTTCAGAGACCCAGTACTTC.

This clone has only a few counts. The gene calls are TRBV18 and TRBJ2-7; D not certain. Germline loops: CDR1 KGHSH, CDR2 LQKENI. CDR3 length equals 13 residues. Trimming pared 4 bases from V and 4 bases from J, leaving 11 bases between. In DNA form, the CDR3 reads TGTGCCAGCTCACAACAGACAACTTACGAGCAGTACTTC. It translates to CASSQQTTYEQYF.

In this sample, this clone turned up a few times. This sequence joins TRBV19 and TRBJ2-7; D may match TRBD1 or TRBD2 (5 bases each). From germline, CDR1 is LNHDA and CDR2 SQIVND (reference sequence). Between the trimmed V and J ends, which lost 10 bases and 4 bases, there was a span of 17 bases. The CDR3 sequence is 13 residues long. CDR3 DNA: TGTGCCACCCGGGACGCTGGGTCGTACGAGCAGTACTTC. Its protein is CATRDAGSYEQYF.

This clone was counted only a few times. V usage is TRBV28 and J usage is TRBJ2-7; D remains unclear. CDR1 MDHEN and CDR2 SYDVKM come from the germline V gene. CDR3 length: 12 amino acids. The V end lost 2 bases, the J end lost 4 bases, and 6 bases lay between the germline ends. CDR3 amino acids: CASSLLRYEQYF. In DNA, the CDR3 is TGTGCCAGCAGTTTACTCCGGTACGAGCAGTACTTC.

The chain carries TRBV7-2 and TRBJ1-2; D perhaps matches TRBD1 (6 bases). CDR3 size: 15 residues. Germline lookup yields CDR1 SGHTA and CDR2 FQGNSA. V lost 1 base and J lost 4, with 13 bases in between. The CDR3 region is CASSLVIGQSYGYTF. As DNA, the CDR3 is TGTGCCAGCAGCTTAGTTATCGGACAGAGCTATGGCTACACCTTC.

This clone was seen a few times. This chain connects TRBV7-2 to TRBJ2-1; TRBD2 matches 11 bases. The CDR3 extends over 13 amino acids. V lost 11 bases to trimming and J lost 8 bases; unmatched junction nucleotides: 8. Germline CDR1 and CDR2: SGHTA and FQGNSA. The CDR3 DNA reads as TGTGCCCGTGGGGTAGCGGGAGGGGATGAGCAGTTCTTC. Amino acids: CARGVAGGDEQFF.

This clone was recorded once. CDR3 amino acids: CASRRGALDTQYF. CDR3 DNA: TGTGCCAGTAGGCGGGGAGCCCTGGATACGCAGTATTTT. This rearrangement joins TRBV19 to TRBJ2-3, with D possibly TRBD2 on 6 matching bases. The V and J ends lost 6 bases and 6 bases respectively, with 13 bases between them. CDR3 length equals 13 residues. The germline gives CDR1 LNHDA, CDR2 SQIVND (reference sequence). The whole variable domain, remainder taken from reference TRBV19 and TRBJ2-3, is DGGITQSPKYLFRKEGQNVTLSCEQNLNHDAMYWYRQDPGQGLRLIYYSQIVNDFQKGDIAEGYSVSREKKESFPLTVTSAQKNPTAFYLCASRRGALDTQYFGPGTRLTVL.

The chain combines TRBV19 with TRBJ1-3, with D possibly TRBD1 on 6 matching bases. Trimming stripped 3 bases from V and 2 bases from J, with 11 bases between. This CDR3 spans 15 amino acids. The germline gives CDR1 LNHDA, CDR2 SQIVND (reference sequence). The DNA for the CDR3 is TGTGCCAGTAGTATTTCACAGGGAACTGGAAACACCATATATTTT. Translation gives CASSISQGTGNTIYF.

The J gene is TRBJ2-2, the V gene TRBV7-9; D might be TRBD1 or TRBD2, each matching 5 bases. Germline values: CDR1 SEHNR, CDR2 FQNEAQ (reference sequence). The CDR3 is made up of 15 amino acids. Trimming removed 5 bases from V and 5 bases from J, with 15 bases in between. The CDR3 DNA reads as TGTGCCAGCAGCAGGCTCGGGACGTCTACCGGGGAGCTGTTTTTT. It translates to CASSRLGTSTGELFF.